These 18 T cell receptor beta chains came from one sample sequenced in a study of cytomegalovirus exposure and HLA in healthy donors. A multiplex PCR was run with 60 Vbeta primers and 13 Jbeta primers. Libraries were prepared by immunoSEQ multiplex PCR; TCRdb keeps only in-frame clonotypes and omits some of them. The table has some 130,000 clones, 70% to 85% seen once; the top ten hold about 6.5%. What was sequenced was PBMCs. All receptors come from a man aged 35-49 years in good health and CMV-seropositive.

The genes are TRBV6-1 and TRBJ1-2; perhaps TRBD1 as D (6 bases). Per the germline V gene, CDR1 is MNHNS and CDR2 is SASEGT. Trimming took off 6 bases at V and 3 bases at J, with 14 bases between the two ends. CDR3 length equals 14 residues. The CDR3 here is CASRVAPGDYGYTF. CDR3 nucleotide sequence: TGTGCCAGCAGAGTAGCCCCAGGGGACTATGGCTACACCTTC.

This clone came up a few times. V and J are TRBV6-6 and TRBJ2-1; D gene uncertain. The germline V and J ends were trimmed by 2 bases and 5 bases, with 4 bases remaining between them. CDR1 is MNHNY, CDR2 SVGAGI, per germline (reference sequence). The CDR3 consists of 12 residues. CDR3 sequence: CASSYLDNEQFF. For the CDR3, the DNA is TGTGCCAGCAGTTACCTAGACAATGAGCAGTTCTTC.

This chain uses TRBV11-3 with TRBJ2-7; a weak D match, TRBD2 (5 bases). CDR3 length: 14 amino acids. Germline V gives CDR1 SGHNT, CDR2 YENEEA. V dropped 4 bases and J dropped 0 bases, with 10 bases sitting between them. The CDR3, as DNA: TGTGCCAGCAGCTCGCGTGGGAGCTCCTACGAGCAGTACTTC. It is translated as CASSSRGSSYEQYF.

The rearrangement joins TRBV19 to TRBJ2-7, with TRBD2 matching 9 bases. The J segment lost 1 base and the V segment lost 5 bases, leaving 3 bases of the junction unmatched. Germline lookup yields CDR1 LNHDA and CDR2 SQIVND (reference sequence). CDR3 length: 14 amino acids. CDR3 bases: TGTGCCAGTAGTGTGACTAGCGGTTCCTACGAGCAGTACTTC. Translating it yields CASSVTSGSYEQYF.

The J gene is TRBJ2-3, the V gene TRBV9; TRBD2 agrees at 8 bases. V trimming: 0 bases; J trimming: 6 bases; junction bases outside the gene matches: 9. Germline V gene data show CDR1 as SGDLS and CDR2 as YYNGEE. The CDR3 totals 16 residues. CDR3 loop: CASSVGVAGWSDTQYF. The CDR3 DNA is TGTGCCAGCAGCGTAGGGGTAGCGGGATGGAGCGATACGCAGTATTTT. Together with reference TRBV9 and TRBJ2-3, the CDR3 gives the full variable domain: DSGVTQTPKHLITATGQRVTLRCSPRSGDLSVYWYQQSLDQGLQFLIQYYNGEERAKGNILERFSAQQFPDLHSELNLSSLELGDSALYFCASSVGVAGWSDTQYFGPGTRLTVL.

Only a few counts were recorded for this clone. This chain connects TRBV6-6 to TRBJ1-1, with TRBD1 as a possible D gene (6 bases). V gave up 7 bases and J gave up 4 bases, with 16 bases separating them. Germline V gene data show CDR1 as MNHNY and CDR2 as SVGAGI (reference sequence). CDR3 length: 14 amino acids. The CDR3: CASTTGLLGTEAFF. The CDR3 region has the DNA TGTGCCAGCACCACAGGGTTGTTAGGCACTGAAGCTTTCTTT.

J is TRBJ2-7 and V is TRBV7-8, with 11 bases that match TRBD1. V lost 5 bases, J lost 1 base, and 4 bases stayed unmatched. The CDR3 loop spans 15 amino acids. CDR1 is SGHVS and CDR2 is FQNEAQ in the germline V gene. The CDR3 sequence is CASSGQGARSYEQYF. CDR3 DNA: TGTGCCAGCAGCGGACAGGGGGCGAGATCCTACGAGCAGTACTTC.

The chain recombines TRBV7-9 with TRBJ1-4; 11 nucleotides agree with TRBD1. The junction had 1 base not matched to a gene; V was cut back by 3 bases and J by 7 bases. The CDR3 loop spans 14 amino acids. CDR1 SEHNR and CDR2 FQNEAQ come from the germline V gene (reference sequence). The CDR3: CASSLGQGGEKLFF. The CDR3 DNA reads TGTGCCAGCAGCTTGGGACAGGGGGGTGAAAAACTGTTTTTT.

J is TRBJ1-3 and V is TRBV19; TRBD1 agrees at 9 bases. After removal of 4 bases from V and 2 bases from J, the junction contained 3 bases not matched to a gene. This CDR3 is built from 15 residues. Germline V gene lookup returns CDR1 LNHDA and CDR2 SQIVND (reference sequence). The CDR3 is CASSRDRDAGNTIYF. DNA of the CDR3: TGTGCCAGTAGTAGGGACAGGGACGCTGGAAACACCATATATTTT. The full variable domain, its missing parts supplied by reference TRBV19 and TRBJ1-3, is DGGITQSPKYLFRKEGQNVTLSCEQNLNHDAMYWYRQDPGQGLRLIYYSQIVNDFQKGDIAEGYSVSREKKESFPLTVTSAQKNPTAFYLCASSRDRDAGNTIYFGEGSWLTVV.

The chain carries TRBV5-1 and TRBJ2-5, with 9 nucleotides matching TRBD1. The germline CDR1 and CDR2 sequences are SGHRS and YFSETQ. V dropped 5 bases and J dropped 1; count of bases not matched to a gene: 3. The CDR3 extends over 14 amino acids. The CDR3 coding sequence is TGCGCCAGCAGACCGACAGGGGGCCAAGAGACCCAGTACTTC. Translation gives CASRPTGGQETQYF. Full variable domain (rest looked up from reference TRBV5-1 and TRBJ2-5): KAGVTQTPRYLIKTRGQQVTLSCSPISGHRSVSWYQQTPGQGLQFLFEYFSETQRNKGNFPGRFSGRQFSNSRSEMNVSTLELGDSALYLCASRPTGGQETQYFGPGTRLLVL.

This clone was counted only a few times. The CDR3 protein is CASSPGGSYGYTF. In DNA, the CDR3 is TGTGCCAGCAGCCCGGGGGGCTCCTATGGCTACACCTTC. This chain joins TRBV6-5 and TRBJ1-2, with D perhaps matching TRBD1 (6 bases). Germline V gene sequence: CDR1 MNHEY, CDR2 SVGAGI. The CDR3 has 13 amino acids. Trimming stripped 6 bases from V and 4 bases from J, with 12 bases between.

In DNA form, the CDR3 reads TGTGCCAGCAGTTCCTTTAAGACAGGGGGCACTGAAGCTTTCTTT. It translates to CASSSFKTGGTEAFF. The genes are TRBV28 and TRBJ1-1, with 9 bases matching TRBD1. Germline-derived CDR1 and CDR2 are MDHEN and SYDVKM. The CDR3 extends over 15 amino acids. V lost 4 bases and J lost 4; bases outside the gene matches: 7.

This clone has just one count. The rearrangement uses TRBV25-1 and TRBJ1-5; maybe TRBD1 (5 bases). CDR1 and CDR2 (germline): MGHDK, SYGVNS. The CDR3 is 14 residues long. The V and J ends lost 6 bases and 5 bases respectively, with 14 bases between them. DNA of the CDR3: TGTGCCAGCAGCCAGCCAGGGATCCATCAGCCCCAGCATTTT. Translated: CASSQPGIHQPQHF.

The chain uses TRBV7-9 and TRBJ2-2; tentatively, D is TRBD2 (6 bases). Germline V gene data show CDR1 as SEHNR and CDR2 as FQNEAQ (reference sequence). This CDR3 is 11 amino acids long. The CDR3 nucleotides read TGTGGGGGGAGGATGACCGGGGAGCTGTTTTTT. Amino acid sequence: CGGRMTGELFF.

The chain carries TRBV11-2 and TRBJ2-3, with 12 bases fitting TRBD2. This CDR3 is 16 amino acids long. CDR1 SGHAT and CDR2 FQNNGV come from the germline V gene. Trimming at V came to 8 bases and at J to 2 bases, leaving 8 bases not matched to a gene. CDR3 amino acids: CASGIGTSGYTDTQYF. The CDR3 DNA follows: TGTGCCAGCGGAATCGGGACTAGCGGGTACACAGATACGCAGTATTTT. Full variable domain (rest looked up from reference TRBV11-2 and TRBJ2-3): EAGVAQSPRYKIIEKRQSVAFWCNPISGHATLYWYQQILGQGPKLLIQFQNNGVVDDSQLPKDRFSAERLKGVDSTLKIQPAKLEDSAVYLCASGIGTSGYTDTQYFGPGTRLTVL.

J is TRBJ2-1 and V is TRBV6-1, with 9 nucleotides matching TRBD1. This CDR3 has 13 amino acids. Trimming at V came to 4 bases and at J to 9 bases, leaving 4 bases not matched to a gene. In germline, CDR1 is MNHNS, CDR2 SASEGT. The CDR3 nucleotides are TGTGCCAGCAGTGGGGACAGGGTGACTGAGCAGTTCTTC. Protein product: CASSGDRVTEQFF.

CDR3 in amino acids: CASSPDRGVETQYF. In DNA form, the CDR3 reads TGTGCCAGCAGCCCGGACAGGGGTGTAGAGACCCAGTACTTC. This sequence joins TRBV5-4 and TRBJ2-5; TRBD1 aligns across 9 bases. V shed 4 bases and J 4 bases; nucleotides not matched to a gene: 5. The length of the CDR3 is 14 residues. The V gene's germline CDR1 is SGHNT and CDR2 YYREEE (reference sequence).

CDR3 bases: TGTGCCAGCTCACCACGGGGCCTCTCTGGAAACACCATATATTTT. Translating gives CASSPRGLSGNTIYF. J is TRBJ1-3 and V is TRBV18; TRBD1 might be the D (5 bases). Trimming shortened V by 1 base and J by 0 bases, and 7 bases separated the two germline ends. Germline CDR1 is KGHSH and CDR2 is LQKENI. The CDR3 contains 15 residues.